This TCR beta chain was observed in a study of blood T cell repertoires in COVID-19. Profiled with immunoSEQ multiplex PCR; TCRdb holds only in-frame clones, not every one. The sample lists over 75,000 clones, about 90% occurring once. V trimming: 0 bases; J trimming: 6 bases; junction bases outside the gene matches: 4. Germline CDR1 is LGHDT and CDR2 is YNNKEL (reference sequence). The CDR3 spans 14 residues. This receptor was obtained from a man between 50 and 59 years old with COVID-19, enrolled during active disease. Sequencing used peripheral blood. The chain uses TRBV3-1 (or the pseudogene TRBV3-2) and TRBJ1-1, with 7 nucleotides matching TRBD1. In DNA, the CDR3 is TGTGCCAGCAGCCAAGACAGGGGGTGGGCTGAAGCTTTCTTT. Residues: CASSQDRGWAEAFF.